These 20 T cell receptor beta chains originate from one sample sequenced in a study of blood T cell repertoires in COVID-19. The assay was immunoSEQ multiplex PCR, and TCRdb's table has in-frame clones only and misses some. The table lists about 94,000 clones, roughly 80% of them singletons. The sample comprised peripheral blood. These receptors originate from a human donor in a cohort sampled during active COVID-19.

The genes are TRBV4-1 and TRBJ2-7; 11 bases match TRBD1. The CDR3 extends over 15 amino acids. CDR1 MGHRA and CDR2 YSYEKL come from the germline V gene. Trimming removed 8 bases from V and 3 bases from J; junction bases left unmatched: 9. CDR3 in DNA: TGCGCCAGCGCCGCGACCGGGACAGGGGGCTACGAGCAGTACTTC. Protein sequence: CASAATGTGGYEQYF.

This chain connects TRBV6-4 to TRBJ2-3, with 7 bases identical to TRBD2. From germline, CDR1 is MRHNA and CDR2 SNTAGT. The V and J ends lost 4 bases and 5 bases, in that order; junction bases with no gene match: 6. CDR3 length: 14 residues. Written as DNA, the CDR3 is TGTGCCAGCAGTGTTACTGCGGGGGTAGATACGCAGTATTTT. This sequence encodes CASSVTAGVDTQYF.

This clone was recorded once. The chain couples TRBV2 to TRBJ1-2; 7 bases are a match to TRBD1. The CDR3 is 14 residues long. Germline loops: CDR1 SNHLY, CDR2 FYNNEI. V lost 1 base, J lost 7 bases, and 6 bases stayed unmatched. The DNA for the CDR3 is TGTGCCAGCAGTGAAGGACAGGGAATTAGTGGCTACACCTTC. Translated, it gives CASSEGQGISGYTF.

The chain has TRBV7-9 and TRBJ2-7; 10 bases agree with TRBD2. Trimming cost V 1 base and J 5 bases; bases outside gene matches: 8. This CDR3 comprises 16 residues. CDR1 and CDR2 (germline): SEHNR, FQNEAQ (reference sequence). In DNA, the CDR3 is TGTGCCAGCAGCTTAGATGCGTCTAGCGGGAGCCACGAGCAGTACTTC. The encoded protein is CASSLDASSGSHEQYF.

The chain recombines TRBV18 with TRBJ1-1; TRBD1 agrees at 8 bases. CDR3 length: 15 amino acids. Unmatched junction bases numbered 10, after V lost 6 bases and J lost 4 bases. Germline V gives CDR1 KGHSH, CDR2 LQKENI. This chain's CDR3 is CASSHLQGDSTEAFF. CDR3 bases: TGTGCCAGCTCGCATCTACAGGGGGATAGCACTGAAGCTTTCTTT.

The chain carries TRBV5-6 and TRBJ1-4; D is ambiguous. From germline, CDR1 is SGHDT and CDR2 YYEEEE. The CDR3 spans 16 residues. Trimming removed 0 bases from V and 0 bases from J, with 9 bases in between. CDR3 residues: CASSLGSTATNEKLFF. The CDR3 DNA is TGTGCCAGCAGCTTGGGTTCCACTGCAACTAATGAAAAACTGTTTTTT. Combining the CDR3 with reference TRBV5-6 and TRBJ1-4 gives the whole variable domain DAGVTQSPTHLIKTRGQQVTLRCSPKSGHDTVSWYQQALGQGPQFIFQYYEEEERQRGNFPDRFSGHQFPNYSSELNVNALLLGDSALYLCASSLGSTATNEKLFFGSGTQLSVL.

This sequence joins TRBV7-9 and TRBJ2-5; 9 positions agree with TRBD2. J lost 7 bases, V lost 5 bases, and 8 bases had no gene match. There are 14 residues in the CDR3. Germline-derived CDR1 and CDR2 are SEHNR and FQNEAQ (reference sequence). CDR3 sequence: CASSISGSSRTQYF. CDR3 bases: TGTGCCAGCAGCATTAGCGGGAGTAGCCGGACCCAGTACTTC.

The gene calls are TRBV19 and TRBJ2-7; 8 bases fit TRBD1. With 8 bases clipped from V and 4 bases from J, the junction kept 7 bases outside the gene matches. Germline CDR1 and CDR2: LNHDA and SQIVND (reference sequence). The CDR3 consists of 13 residues. The CDR3 sequence: CASSDRVPYEQYF. CDR3 bases: TGTGCCAGTTCGGACAGGGTACCATACGAGCAGTACTTC.

The CDR3 DNA reads TGCGCCAGCAGCCCCGGACAGTACTACGAGCAGTACTTC. Encoded protein: CASSPGQYYEQYF. This chain links TRBV4-1 with TRBJ2-7; possibly TRBD1 for D (6 bases). V lost 4 bases, J lost 3 bases, and 10 bases lay in between. Per the germline V gene, CDR1 is MGHRA and CDR2 is YSYEKL. The CDR3 is made up of 13 amino acids.

The chain recombines TRBV11-2 with TRBJ1-2; no definite D call. Per germline, CDR1 SGHAT and CDR2 FQNNGV. V gave up 5 bases and J gave up 5 bases, with 9 bases separating them. The CDR3 runs to 12 residues. The CDR3 bases are TGTGCCAGCAGCCGGGGATCGTATGGCTACACCTTC. Its translation is CASSRGSYGYTF.

This chain connects TRBV5-1 to TRBJ2-7; 12 bases align to TRBD1. CDR3 size: 17 residues. CDR1 and CDR2 from the germline V gene are SGHRS and YFSETQ. J gave up 3 bases and V 2 bases, and 9 bases lay outside the gene matches. The chain's CDR3 is CASSFGPGTGGNYEQYF. In DNA form, the CDR3 reads TGCGCCAGCAGCTTTGGCCCCGGGACAGGGGGCAACTACGAGCAGTACTTC.

The chain has TRBV6-1 and TRBJ2-3; 9 bases agree with TRBD1. Per the germline V gene, CDR1 is MNHNS and CDR2 is SASEGT. The CDR3 consists of 16 residues. J gave up 6 bases and V 3 bases, and 10 bases lay outside the gene matches. The DNA of the CDR3 is TGTGCCAGCAGTGATTGGAACAGGGGGCCCTCGGATACGCAGTATTTT. Protein: CASSDWNRGPSDTQYF.

The chain employs TRBV3-1 (or the pseudogene TRBV3-2) and TRBJ1-1; D gene ambiguous. This CDR3 comprises 14 residues. V lost 0 bases and J 5 bases, leaving 10 bases between the germline ends. CDR1 and CDR2 (germline): LGHDT, YNNKEL (reference sequence). CDR3 DNA: TGTGCCAGCAGCCAAGACTTGAGAGGGACTGAAGCTTTCTTT. Protein sequence: CASSQDLRGTEAFF.

The chain couples TRBV11-1 to TRBJ2-5; possibly TRBD2 for D (5 bases). CDR1 SGHAT and CDR2 FQDESV come from the germline V gene (reference sequence). The CDR3 length is 14 residues. With 1 base removed from V and 2 bases from J, the gap between germline ends came to 8 bases. In DNA, the CDR3 is TGTGCCAGCAGCTTAGGGTCGGGGCAAGAGACCCAGTACTTC. This codes for CASSLGSGQETQYF. Combining the CDR3 with reference TRBV11-1 and TRBJ2-5 gives the whole variable domain EAEVAQSPRYKITEKSQAVAFWCDPISGHATLYWYRQILGQGPELLVQFQDESVVDDSQLPKDRFSAERLKGVDSTLKIQPAELGDSAMYLCASSLGSGQETQYFGPGTRLLVL.

V usage is TRBV19 and J usage is TRBJ1-5, with D perhaps TRBD1 (6 bases). CDR1 is LNHDA, CDR2 SQIVND, per germline (reference sequence). The V and J ends lost 6 bases and 8 bases respectively, with 14 bases between them. The CDR3 has 13 residues. Here the CDR3 DNA reads TGTGCCAGTAGGAAGGGGGGGACGGAGCCCCAGCATTTT. It translates to CASRKGGTEPQHF.

The rearrangement links TRBV3-1 (or the pseudogene TRBV3-2) to TRBJ2-7; 8 bases align to TRBD1. The CDR3 is 13 amino acids. V gave up 8 bases and J gave up 4 bases; unmatched junction bases: 7. CDR1 is LGHDT, CDR2 YNNKEL, per germline (reference sequence). CDR3 amino acids: CASPDRGKYEQYF. For the CDR3, the DNA is TGTGCCAGCCCAGACAGGGGTAAGTACGAGCAGTACTTC.

In its sample, this clone was seen a few times. The chain combines TRBV5-1 with TRBJ2-7; possibly TRBD1 for D (7 bases). The CDR3 contains 15 residues. Trimming cost V 1 base and J 7 bases, with 18 bases left between them. The V gene's germline CDR1 is SGHRS and CDR2 YFSETQ. CDR3 nucleotides: TGCGCCAGCAGCTTGAAGGGCAGGGGGAGCGGGGAGCAGTACTTC. Encoded protein: CASSLKGRGSGEQYF.

The chain couples TRBV5-6 to TRBJ1-4; TRBD1 matches at 7 bases. Trimming cost V 3 bases and J 4 bases; bases outside gene matches: 3. Germline V gene lookup returns CDR1 SGHDT and CDR2 YYEEEE. This CDR3 region has 14 residues. This chain's CDR3 is CASSWGQNNEKLFF. The CDR3 DNA is TGTGCCAGCAGCTGGGGACAGAATAATGAAAAACTGTTTTTT.

The V and J genes are TRBV12-3 or TRBV12-4 and TRBJ1-1, with D perhaps TRBD1 (6 bases). The CDR3 is 12 amino acids. Trimming cost V 5 bases and J 3 bases, with 7 bases left between them. CDR3 protein: CASSRTDTEAFF. In DNA form, the CDR3 reads TGTGCCAGCAGTCGGACAGACACTGAAGCTTTCTTT.

The gene calls are TRBV2 and TRBJ1-5; 7 nucleotides align to TRBD1. The CDR3 covers 16 residues. The germline gives CDR1 SNHLY, CDR2 FYNNEI. The ends lost 6 bases at V and 1 base at J; junction bases unmatched: 9. In DNA form, the CDR3 reads TGTGCCAGCAGCCCAGGCAGGGGGAAGAGCAATCAGCCCCAGCATTTT. It specifies CASSPGRGKSNQPQHF. The full variable domain, its missing parts supplied by reference TRBV2 and TRBJ1-5, is EPEVTQTPSHQVTQMGQEVILRCVPISNHLYFYWYRQILGQKVEFLVSFYNNEISEKSEIFDDQFSVERPDGSNFTLKIRSTKLEDSAMYFCASSPGRGKSNQPQHFGDGTRLSIL.